The 16 T cell receptor beta chains presented below share a single source sample, sequenced in a study of lymphopenia after photon versus proton radiotherapy. Sequenced by immunoSEQ multiplex PCR; TCRdb stores in-frame clones only, minus some. The table includes tens of thousands of clones, about 90% detected once. This sample comprised peripheral blood, obtained from a patient treated with photon-based radiotherapy. The source is a man aged 55-75 years with cholangiocarcinoma.

The CDR3 loop is CASSFYNEQFF. The CDR3 nucleotides are TGTGCCAGCAGCTTTTACAATGAGCAGTTCTTC. The chain recombines TRBV11-2 with TRBJ2-1; D remains ambiguous. Germline-derived CDR1 and CDR2 are SGHAT and FQNNGV. The CDR3 is 11 amino acids. The ends were cut back, 3 bases at V and 4 bases at J, with 1 base in the middle.

The V call is TRBV6-5, the J call TRBJ2-7; D possibly matches TRBD1 or TRBD2 (5 bases each). The CDR3 length is 15 residues. V lost 6 bases, J lost 4 bases, and 19 bases lay in between. Germline-derived CDR1 and CDR2 are MNHEY and SVGAGI. The CDR3 here is CASSLQADYGYEQYF. The DNA of the CDR3 is TGTGCCAGCAGCTTACAGGCAGACTACGGGTACGAGCAGTACTTC.

Here the CDR3 DNA reads TGTGCCAGCACCCCCGCTAGCGGGGGGGAGACCCAGTACTTC. Its translation is CASTPASGGETQYF. This chain joins TRBV9 and TRBJ2-5; TRBD2 agrees at 11 bases. Germline CDR1 SGDLS, CDR2 YYNGEE. The V and J ends lost 6 bases and 5 bases, in that order; junction bases with no gene match: 6. The CDR3 runs to 14 residues.

The rearrangement links TRBV2 to TRBJ1-2; D not resolved. The V gene lost 2 bases and the J gene lost 3 bases, with 1 base spanning the gap. Looked up from germline, CDR1 is SNHLY and CDR2 is FYNNEI. CDR3 length equals 11 residues. The CDR3 sequence is CASSEHYGYTF. The CDR3 DNA follows: TGTGCCAGCAGTGAACACTATGGCTACACCTTC.

V is TRBV5-8 and J is TRBJ2-3; no firm D call. The ends were cut back, 1 base at V and 6 bases at J, with 9 bases in the middle. The V gene's germline CDR1 is SGHTS and CDR2 YDEGEE. The CDR3 consists of 13 residues. CDR3 sequence (DNA): TGTGCCAGCAGCTTGTCGGCTAGGGATACGCAGTATTTT. Translated: CASSLSARDTQYF.

The chain carries TRBV5-6 and TRBJ1-2; 11 bases map to TRBD1. J lost 3 bases, V lost 3 bases, and 4 bases had no gene match. Germline V CDR1 and CDR2: SGHDT, YYEEEE. This CDR3 is built from 15 residues. DNA of the CDR3: TGTGCCAGCAGCTCGACGGGACAGGGGGACTATGGCTACACCTTC. This translates into CASSSTGQGDYGYTF.

This chain uses TRBV6-1 with TRBJ2-2; possible D gene TRBD1, 6 bases. The CDR3 is 15 residues long. Germline CDR1 and CDR2: MNHNS and SASEGT. Deletions cut 6 bases from V and 2 bases from J, with 13 bases between. CDR3 loop: CASRTGRTNTGELFF. CDR3 nucleotide sequence: TGTGCCAGCAGAACAGGGAGAACTAACACCGGGGAGCTGTTTTTT.

The gene calls are TRBV6-4 and TRBJ2-2, with 7 bases lining up with TRBD2. In germline, CDR1 is MRHNA, CDR2 SNTAGT. The ends lost 8 bases at V and 0 bases at J; junction bases unmatched: 3. The CDR3 runs to 14 residues. CDR3 in DNA: TGTGCCAGCCAGACTAGCCCGAACACCGGGGAGCTGTTTTTT. This encodes CASQTSPNTGELFF.

This chain joins TRBV9 and TRBJ1-3, with D possibly TRBD1 on 6 matching bases. Germline V gene sequence: CDR1 SGDLS, CDR2 YYNGEE. V was cut by 4 bases and J by 0 bases, with 17 bases left in between. The CDR3 covers 17 residues. In DNA, the CDR3 is TGTGCCAGCAGCCCCCACATAAACAGGGTCTCTGGAAACACCATATATTTT. Its translation is CASSPHINRVSGNTIYF.

This chain connects TRBV12-5 to TRBJ1-2, with 9 bases identical to TRBD1. The CDR3 length is 15 residues. From germline, CDR1 is LGHNT and CDR2 FRNRAP. With 2 bases clipped from V and 4 bases from J, the junction kept 5 bases outside the gene matches. CDR3 sequence (DNA): TGTGCTAGTGGTTTGTACCCACAGGGGGCCTATGGCTACACCTTC. Translated, it gives CASGLYPQGAYGYTF.

This chain uses TRBV5-6 with TRBJ2-7; D is possibly TRBD2 (5 bases). The length of the CDR3 is 13 residues. V was clipped by 2 bases and J by 2 bases, with 8 bases between them. The germline gives CDR1 SGHDT, CDR2 YYEEEE. CDR3 in DNA: TGTGCCAGCAGCTTCCGGGGAGCCTACGAGCAGTACTTC. Amino acid sequence: CASSFRGAYEQYF.

This clone was detected once. The chain carries TRBV5-4 and TRBJ2-2; 10 bases line up with TRBD1. Germline CDR1 is SGHNT and CDR2 is YYREEE (reference sequence). With V trimmed by 4 bases and J by 6 bases, 6 bases remained unmatched. The CDR3 has 15 amino acids. The chain's CDR3 is CASSAGQGVPGELFF. The CDR3 coding sequence is TGTGCCAGCAGCGCCGGACAGGGGGTGCCCGGGGAGCTGTTTTTT.

Remarks on this clone: The sample contains more than one DNA sequence encoding this CDR3. This chain links TRBV6-1 with TRBJ1-5; D not resolved. The CDR3 loop spans 12 amino acids. V dropped 5 bases and J dropped 1 base, with 3 bases sitting between them. Germline V gene lookup returns CDR1 MNHNS and CDR2 SASEGT. In nucleotides, the CDR3 is TGTGCCAGCAGTAACAGCAATCAGCCCCAGCATTTT. The encoded protein is CASSNSNQPQHF.

This chain connects TRBV6-5 to TRBJ2-1; TRBD2 agrees at 7 bases. CDR1 MNHEY and CDR2 SVGAGI come from the germline V gene. The CDR3 is 16 amino acids. The V gene end was trimmed by 4 bases and the J gene end by 5 bases; junction bases not matched to a gene: 11. The CDR3 protein is CASSSLAVPSNNEQFF. The CDR3 DNA reads TGTGCCAGCAGTTCCCTAGCGGTACCTAGCAACAATGAGCAGTTCTTC.

The chain is built from TRBV5-1 and TRBJ1-3; no firm D call. The germline V gene encodes CDR1 SGHRS and CDR2 YFSETQ. The V end was cut by 5 bases, the J end by 0 bases, with 9 bases between. CDR3 size: 14 residues. DNA of the CDR3: TGCGCCAGCAGACCGCAAGTCTCTGGAAACACCATATATTTT. This sequence encodes CASRPQVSGNTIYF.

V and J are TRBV28 and TRBJ2-1, with D perhaps TRBD2 (6 bases). The V gene's germline CDR1 is MDHEN and CDR2 SYDVKM. The CDR3 runs to 16 residues. With 10 bases removed from V and 5 bases from J, the gap between germline ends came to 24 bases. The CDR3 DNA sequence: TGTGCCACCATTCCTGGGGCGGGACGGGACGACAATGAGCAGTTCTTC. Its protein is CATIPGAGRDDNEQFF.